This is a list of T cell receptor beta chains from one sample in a study of cytomegalovirus exposure and HLA in healthy donors. Assay: immunoSEQ multiplex PCR; the TCRdb copy retains only in-frame clones and omits some. In total, the table holds around 65,000 clones. The sample comprised PBMCs. The receptors here all came from a man in his thirties or forties in good health and CMV-seropositive. Each CDR3 is given with its conserved first and last residue. The D gene is left open where the match is weak. Clone size appears in some rows only: once, few, many, or a class for an expanded clone.

CASGPRQGSTEAFF,TGTGCTAGTGGTCCCCGTCAGGGAAGCACTGAAGCTTTCTTT,.,.,TRBV12-5,TRBJ1-1
CASSSWTSGGETQYF,TGTGCCAGCAGCAGCTGGACTAGCGGGGGCGAGACCCAGTACTTC,TRBD2,.,TRBV7-9,TRBJ2-5
CASSLGTGGTGELFF,TGCGCCAGCAGCTTGGGGACAGGGGGTACCGGGGAGCTGTTTTTT,TRBD1,.,TRBV5-1,TRBJ2-2
CASSVGLASTEQYF,TGTGCCAGCAGCGTGGGACTAGCGTCCACCGAGCAGTACTTC,TRBD2,.,TRBV7-9,TRBJ2-7
CASSLQGVAALVAKNIQYF,TGCGCCAGCAGCCTCCAGGGGGTAGCGGCACTAGTAGCCAAAAACATTCAGTACTTC,.,.,TRBV4-1,TRBJ2-4
CASSSRTVGVYEQYF,TGTGCCAGCAGTTCGCGGACAGTTGGGGTCTACGAGCAGTACTTC,.,.,TRBV6-1,TRBJ2-7
CASSLDRVGYTF,TGCGCCAGCAGCCTGGACAGGGTTGGCTACACCTTC,TRBD1,.,TRBV5-1,TRBJ1-2
CASSLRSIRDLSSYEQYF,TGTGCCAGCAGCTTAAGGTCAATCCGGGACTTAAGCTCCTACGAGCAGTACTTC,.,.,TRBV7-8,TRBJ2-7
CANPRQGTGELFF,TGTGCCAATCCACGGCAGGGAACCGGGGAGCTGTTTTTT,.,.,TRBV7-9,TRBJ2-2
CASSARTSGVSYEQYF,TGTGCCAGCAGCGCCCGGACTAGCGGTGTCTCCTACGAGCAGTACTTC,TRBD2,.,TRBV14,TRBJ2-7
CASSVTGTGSTEAFF,TGTGCCAGCAGTGTGACCGGGACAGGGAGCACTGAAGCTTTCTTT,TRBD1,.,TRBV6-1,TRBJ1-1
CASSTAGGYTF,TGTGCCAGTAGTACGGCAGGCGGCTACACCTTC,.,.,TRBV19,TRBJ1-2
CASSFRGRGTVDGYTF,TGTGCCAGCAGCTTCAGGGGGCGGGGAACGGTTGACGGCTACACCTTC,TRBD1,.,TRBV7-8,TRBJ1-2
CASSPGVSSYNEQFF,TGTGCCAGCAGCCCGGGGGTAAGCTCCTACAATGAGCAGTTCTTC,.,.,TRBV4-2,TRBJ2-1
CASSFTETGFRETQYF,TGTGCCAGTAGTTTTACGGAGACAGGGTTTAGAGAGACCCAGTACTTC,TRBD1,.,TRBV19,TRBJ2-5
CAWKSMNTEAFF,TGTGCCTGGAAAAGCATGAACACTGAAGCTTTCTTT,.,.,TRBV30,TRBJ1-1
CASSLEAGADGELFF,TGCGCCAGCAGCTTGGAGGCAGGGGCGGACGGGGAGCTGTTTTTT,.,.,TRBV5-1,TRBJ2-2
CASSSLFYTEAFF,TGTGCCAGTAGTAGCCTATTCTACACTGAAGCTTTCTTT,.,.,TRBV19,TRBJ1-1
CASSLASRSNYGYTF,TGTGCCAGCAGCTTAGCGTCCAGGTCTAACTATGGCTACACCTTC,.,.,TRBV7-9,TRBJ1-2
CASSREAPYEQYF,TGCGCCAGCAGCCGGGAGGCCCCCTACGAGCAGTACTTC,.,.,TRBV4-1,TRBJ2-7
CSVERYRGSSYNEQFF,TGCAGCGTTGAAAGGTACAGGGGAAGCTCCTACAATGAGCAGTTCTTC,TRBD1,.,TRBV29-1,TRBJ2-1
CASSQRHGAADEQYF,TGCGCCAGCAGCCAAAGGCACGGCGCCGCGGACGAGCAGTACTTC,.,.,TRBV4-1,TRBJ2-7
CASSLGGQGSYEQYF,TGTGCCAGCAGCCTAGGGGGACAGGGATCCTACGAGCAGTACTTC,TRBD1,.,TRBV6-5,TRBJ2-7
CASSSQFGGAGELFF,TGTGCCAGCAGTTCCCAGTTCGGGGGGGCCGGGGAGCTGTTTTTT,TRBD2,.,TRBV6-5,TRBJ2-2
CASSPPASGGVLFF,TGTGCCAGCTCACCACCGGCCAGCGGGGGGGTATTGTTCTTC,TRBD2,.,TRBV18,TRBJ2-1
CASSLRTGPTDEQYF,TGTGCCAGCAGCTTAAGGACAGGGCCTACGGACGAGCAGTACTTC,TRBD1,.,TRBV5-4,TRBJ2-7
CASSVQGLTNEKLFF,TGCGCCAGCAGCGTGCAGGGGTTAACTAATGAAAAACTGTTTTTT,.,.,TRBV5-1,TRBJ1-4
CASSPFPGQGTYEQYF,TGTGCCAGCTCACCATTCCCCGGACAGGGGACCTACGAGCAGTACTTC,TRBD1,.,TRBV18,TRBJ2-7
CASSDLRDRVLNTIYF,TGTGCCAGCAGCGACCTCCGGGACAGGGTTTTAAACACCATATATTTT,TRBD1,.,TRBV9,TRBJ1-3
CASSARQGASYGYTF,TGTGCCAGCAGCGCGCGACAGGGGGCGAGCTATGGCTACACCTTC,TRBD1,.,TRBV7-8,TRBJ1-2
CASSLETNTEAFF,TGTGCCAGCAGCTTAGAAACTAACACTGAAGCTTTCTTT,.,.,TRBV11-2,TRBJ1-1
CASSLGQGLNYGYTF,TGTGCCAGCAGCTTAGGGCAGGGACTTAACTATGGCTACACCTTC,.,.,TRBV7-2,TRBJ1-2
CASSDTTNVARNNEQFF,TGTGCCAGCAGTGACACAACAAACGTAGCCCGAAACAATGAGCAGTTCTTC,.,.,TRBV25-1,TRBJ2-1
CASSFAQGGAGGGYTF,TGTGCCAGCAGTTTTGCCCAGGGGGGAGCCGGGGGTGGCTACACCTTC,TRBD1,.,TRBV6-5,TRBJ1-2
CASSLLTGGSPQHF,TGTGCCAGCAGTTTACTGACAGGGGGGTCCCCCCAGCATTTT,TRBD1,.,TRBV27,TRBJ1-5
CSGEQRTGAAFF,TGCAGCGGGGAACAAAGGACAGGCGCAGCTTTCTTT,TRBD1,.,TRBV29-1,TRBJ1-1
CASSVLLNTEAFF,TGTGCCAGCAGCGTACTTTTGAACACTGAAGCTTTCTTT,.,.,TRBV9,TRBJ1-1
CASSLEGQGAGETQYF,TGCGCCAGCAGCTTGGAGGGACAGGGGGCTGGGGAGACCCAGTACTTC,TRBD1,.,TRBV5-1,TRBJ2-5
CASSEWDSGGAGDTQYF,TGTGCCAGCAGTGAATGGGATAGCGGGGGGGCCGGAGATACGCAGTATTTT,TRBD2,.,TRBV6-1,TRBJ2-3
CASSIGQGTGNEKLFF,TGTGCCAGTAGTATTGGACAGGGTACGGGGAATGAAAAACTGTTTTTT,TRBD1,.,TRBV19,TRBJ1-4
CATRYKGAKNIQYF,TGTGCCACGCGGTATAAGGGGGCCAAAAACATTCAGTACTTC,.,medium-sized,TRBV2,TRBJ2-4
CASSFGTGEVEKLFF,TGCGCCAGCAGCTTCGGGACAGGCGAGGTTGAAAAACTGTTTTTT,TRBD1,.,TRBV5-1,TRBJ1-4
CAGRPGLLSGGRPEEQYF,TGTGCCGGTCGACCGGGACTCCTATCCGGCGGGAGACCTGAAGAGCAGTACTTC,TRBD2,.,TRBV19,TRBJ2-7
CASSYSNSLNTEAFF,TGTGCCAGCAGTTACTCGAACAGCCTGAACACTGAAGCTTTCTTT,.,.,TRBV6-5,TRBJ1-1
CASSFSGTSIRDTQYF,TGTGCCAGCAGTTTCTCCGGGACTAGCATCAGAGATACGCAGTATTTT,TRBD2,.,TRBV6-5,TRBJ2-3
CASSQSVAQQETQYF,TGTGCCAGTAGTCAGAGTGTAGCGCAACAAGAGACCCAGTACTTC,.,.,TRBV19,TRBJ2-5
CASSPGVEVPDTQYF,TGTGCCAGCAGCCCCGGAGTAGAAGTTCCTGATACGCAGTATTTT,.,.,TRBV9,TRBJ2-3
CASSQNSYEQYF,TGCGCCAGCAGCCAGAACTCCTACGAGCAGTACTTC,.,.,TRBV5-1,TRBJ2-7
CASDASREGYTGELFF,TGTGCCAGCGATGCTAGCCGCGAAGGTTACACCGGGGAGCTGTTTTTT,.,.,TRBV25-1,TRBJ2-2
CASSVVGGGSETQYF,TGTGCCAGCAGCGTAGTCGGGGGGGGCAGTGAGACCCAGTACTTC,TRBD2,.,TRBV9,TRBJ2-5
CAISDRDRGSQPQHF,TGTGCCATCAGTGACCGGGACAGGGGGTCTCAGCCCCAGCATTTT,TRBD1,.,TRBV10-3,TRBJ1-5
CASRASTDTQYF,TGCGCCAGCCGAGCTAGCACAGATACGCAGTATTTT,.,.,TRBV5-1,TRBJ2-3
CASSLRAGREDSGELFF,TGTGCCAGCAGCTTGAGGGCAGGGCGGGAGGATTCCGGGGAGCTGTTTTTT,TRBD2,.,TRBV7-9,TRBJ2-2
CASSLGQGVEKLFF,TGTGCCAGCAGCCTAGGACAGGGAGTTGAAAAACTGTTTTTT,TRBD1,.,TRBV7-9,TRBJ1-4
CASSFLLAGEDNEQFF,TGTGCCAGCAGCTTCCTACTAGCGGGAGAAGACAATGAGCAGTTCTTC,TRBD2,.,TRBV7-9,TRBJ2-1
CASSRQASYEQYF,TGTGCCAGCAGTCGACAGGCCTCCTACGAGCAGTACTTC,.,.,TRBV6-1,TRBJ2-7
CASSGVYGDTQYF,TGTGCCAGCAGTGGAGTGTATGGAGATACGCAGTATTTT,.,.,TRBV2,TRBJ2-3
CASSGDPGLAGGQEQYF,TGCGCCAGCAGCGGGGATCCGGGACTAGCGGGAGGGCAAGAGCAGTACTTC,TRBD2,.,TRBV5-1,TRBJ2-7
CASSEALGGRQETQYF,TGTGCCAGCAGTGAAGCGTTGGGGGGACGACAAGAGACCCAGTACTTC,.,.,TRBV2,TRBJ2-5
CSVVRGSSYGYTF,TGCAGCGTTGTAAGGGGAAGTTCCTATGGCTACACCTTC,.,.,TRBV29-1,TRBJ1-2